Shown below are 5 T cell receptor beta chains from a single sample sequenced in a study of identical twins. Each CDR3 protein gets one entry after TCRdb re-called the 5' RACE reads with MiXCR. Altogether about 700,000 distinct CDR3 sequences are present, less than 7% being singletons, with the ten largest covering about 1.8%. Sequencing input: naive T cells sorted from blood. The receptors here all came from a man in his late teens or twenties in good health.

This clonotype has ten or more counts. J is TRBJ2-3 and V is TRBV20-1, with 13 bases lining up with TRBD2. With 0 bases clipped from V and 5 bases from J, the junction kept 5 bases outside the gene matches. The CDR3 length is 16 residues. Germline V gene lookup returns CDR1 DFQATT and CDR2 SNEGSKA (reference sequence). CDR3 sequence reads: CSAREILAGGGDTQYF. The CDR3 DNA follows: TGCAGTGCTAGAGAGATACTAGCGGGAGGGGGAGATACGCAGTATTTT.

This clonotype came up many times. CDR3 loop: CASSLVGTGYTSYEQYF. The CDR3, as DNA: TGTGCCAGCAGCTTAGTGGGGACGGGGTATACCTCCTACGAGCAGTACTTC. The gene calls are TRBV7-8 and TRBJ2-7, with D tentatively TRBD1 or TRBD2 (5 bases each). The CDR3 extends over 17 amino acids. CDR1 is SGHVS and CDR2 is FQNEAQ in the germline V gene. V gave up 1 base and J gave up 0 bases, with 16 bases separating them.

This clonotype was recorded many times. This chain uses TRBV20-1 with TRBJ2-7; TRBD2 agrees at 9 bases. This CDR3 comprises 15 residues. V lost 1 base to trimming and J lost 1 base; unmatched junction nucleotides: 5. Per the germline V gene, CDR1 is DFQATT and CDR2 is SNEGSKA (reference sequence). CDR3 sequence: CSARVLAGTSYEQYV. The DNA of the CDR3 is TGCAGTGCTAGAGTACTAGCGGGCACGTCCTACGAGCAGTACGTC.

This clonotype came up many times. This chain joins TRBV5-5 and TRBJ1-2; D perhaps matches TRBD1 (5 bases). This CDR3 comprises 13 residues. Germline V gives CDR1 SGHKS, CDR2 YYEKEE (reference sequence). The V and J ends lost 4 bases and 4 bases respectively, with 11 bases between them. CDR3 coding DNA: TGTGCCAGCAGCGGCGGGGGTGGCTATGGCTACACCTTC. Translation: CASSGGGGYGYTF.

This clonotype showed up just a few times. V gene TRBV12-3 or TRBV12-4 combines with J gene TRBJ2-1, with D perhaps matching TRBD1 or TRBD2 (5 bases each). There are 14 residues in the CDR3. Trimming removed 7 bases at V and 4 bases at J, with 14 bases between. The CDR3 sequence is CASTSGPTYNEQFF. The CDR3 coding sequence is TGTGCCAGCACCTCGGGACCGACGTACAATGAGCAGTTCTTC.